This T cell receptor (beta chain) emerged from a study of T cell changes during pregnancy in multiple sclerosis. Sequencing used immunoSEQ multiplex PCR; TCRdb keeps in-frame clones, though not all of them. The sample has approximately 43,000 clones, about 85% seen once. This clone has only a few counts. This CDR3 has 14 amino acids. With 5 bases removed from V and 0 bases from J, the gap between germline ends came to 10 bases. Germline CDR1 is LNHNV and CDR2 is YYDKDF (reference sequence). This sequence joins TRBV15 and TRBJ1-1, with D maybe TRBD1 (5 bases). This TCR derives from a female donor with multiple sclerosis, enrolled in a pregnancy study. The sequencing used CD4+ T cells from peripheral blood mononuclear cells, collected before pregnancy. In nucleotides, the CDR3 is TGTGCCACCAGCGGGGCAGGGATGAACACTGAAGCTTTCTTT. It yields the protein CATSGAGMNTEAFF.